The 25 T cell receptor beta chains below were found in one sample sequenced in a study of blood T cell repertoires in COVID-19. The repertoire was sequenced with immunoSEQ multiplex PCR; TCRdb's copy has only in-frame clones and lacks some. The sample lists about 69,000 clones, approximately 75% occurring once. The specimen was peripheral blood. The receptors stem from a human donor in a cohort sampled during active COVID-19.

J is TRBJ2-1 and V is TRBV11-3, with D maybe TRBD1 (6 bases). This CDR3 contains 14 residues. CDR1 is SGHNT and CDR2 is YENEEA in the germline V gene. V gave up 4 bases and J gave up 6 bases, with 13 bases separating them. This CDR3 reads CASSSPDSRNEQFF. The CDR3 nucleotides are TGTGCCAGCAGCTCCCCGGACAGTCGCAATGAGCAGTTCTTC.

V usage is TRBV10-2 and J usage is TRBJ2-7; tentatively, D is TRBD2 (5 bases). Germline lookup yields CDR1 WSHSY and CDR2 SAAADI. V was cut by 0 bases and J by 2 bases, with 14 bases left in between. This CDR3 contains 16 residues. CDR3 region: CASSESQSGSTYEQYF. DNA of the CDR3: TGCGCCAGCAGTGAGTCCCAGAGTGGGAGTACCTACGAGCAGTACTTC.

The chain joins TRBV5-4 to TRBJ2-6, with TRBD1 identical over 11 bases. Germline CDR1 and CDR2: SGHNT and YYREEE (reference sequence). V was pared by 0 bases and J by 0 bases, with 5 bases of the junction left unmatched. The CDR3 extends over 19 amino acids. This CDR3 is CASSLGYGTGGSGANVLTF. DNA for the CDR3: TGTGCCAGCAGCTTGGGATATGGGACAGGGGGCTCTGGGGCCAACGTCCTGACTTTC.

This rearrangement joins TRBV5-6 to TRBJ2-2; 7 nucleotides match TRBD2. CDR1 and CDR2 (germline): SGHDT, YYEEEE. V shed 4 bases and J 5 bases; nucleotides not matched to a gene: 5. The CDR3 totals 14 residues. The CDR3 region is CASSPFGGTGELFF. CDR3 in DNA: TGTGCCAGCAGCCCGTTCGGGGGGACCGGGGAGCTGTTTTTT.

The chain carries TRBV6-1 and TRBJ2-2; D may be TRBD1 (5 bases). The length of the CDR3 is 14 residues. In germline, CDR1 is MNHNS, CDR2 SASEGT. Trimming pared 0 bases from V and 8 bases from J, leaving 10 bases between. As DNA, the CDR3 is TGTGCCAGCAGTGAAGCTAGGGGTCCAGGGGAGCTGTTTTTT. Protein sequence: CASSEARGPGELFF.

This clone was picked up a small number of times. The genes are TRBV18 and TRBJ2-2, with unresolved D. V gave up 8 bases and J gave up 6 bases, with 16 bases separating them. Per the germline V gene, CDR1 is KGHSH and CDR2 is LQKENI. This CDR3 is 14 amino acids long. The CDR3 nucleotides are TGTGCCAGCCGCCAGTACGGCGGTCCCGGGGAGCTGTTTTTT. It codes for CASRQYGGPGELFF.

V gene TRBV19 combines with J gene TRBJ2-6; D perhaps matches TRBD1 (5 bases). CDR1 and CDR2 (germline): LNHDA, SQIVND (reference sequence). The germline V and J ends were trimmed by 4 bases and 2 bases, with 12 bases remaining between them. The CDR3 loop spans 16 amino acids. The CDR3 sequence is CASSNAGAPGANVLTF. The CDR3, as DNA: TGTGCCAGTAGTAATGCTGGGGCTCCTGGGGCCAACGTCCTGACTTTC.

The chain carries TRBV2 and TRBJ2-2, with 12 bases that match TRBD2. The CDR3 runs to 16 residues. Germline V gene data show CDR1 as SNHLY and CDR2 as FYNNEI. J lost 6 bases, V lost 2 bases, and 4 bases had no gene match. Here the CDR3 DNA reads TGTGCCAGCAGTGAAAGGGCTAGCGGGGGGGCCGGGGAGCTGTTTTTT. It is translated as CASSERASGGAGELFF.

V and J are TRBV7-8 and TRBJ1-1, with TRBD1 matching over 8 bases. Trimming removed 1 base from V and 3 bases from J; junction bases left unmatched: 4. Germline CDR1 and CDR2: SGHVS and FQNEAQ. This CDR3 is built from 15 residues. The CDR3, as DNA: TGTGCCAGCAGCTTAGGCCAGGGGGCGGACACTGAAGCTTTCTTT. Translation gives CASSLGQGADTEAFF.

In its sample, this clone was seen a few times. V usage is TRBV28 and J usage is TRBJ2-1, with TRBD1 as a possible D gene (5 bases). The germline gives CDR1 MDHEN, CDR2 SYDVKM. Trimming pared 0 bases from V and 3 bases from J, leaving 18 bases between. The CDR3 totals 18 residues. CDR3 nucleotides: TGTGCCAGCAGTTTATGGTGGAGCAGGGAAACTCTCTACAATGAGCAGTTCTTC. It encodes CASSLWWSRETLYNEQFF. Drawing the rest from reference TRBV28 and TRBJ2-1, the complete variable domain is DVKVTQSSRYLVKRTGEKVFLECVQDMDHENMFWYRQDPGLGLRLIYFSYDVKMKEKGDIPEGYSVSREKKERFSLILESASTNQTSMYLCASSLWWSRETLYNEQFFGPGTRLTVL.

J is TRBJ2-5 and V is TRBV5-7; weak D call: TRBD2 (5 bases). TRBV5-7 is reported as an ORF; its role is uncertain. The CDR3 has 16 residues. Trimming cost V 0 bases and J 7 bases, with 19 bases left between them. CDR3 in DNA: TGTGCCAGCAGCTTGGAAGCTGAGTCCACGGGAAGGACCCAGTACTTC. This codes for CASSLEAESTGRTQYF.

V and J are TRBV12-3 or TRBV12-4 and TRBJ2-5; 7 positions match TRBD1. The ends lost 6 bases at V and 2 bases at J; junction bases unmatched: 3. The CDR3 extends over 13 amino acids. CDR3 DNA: TGTGCCAGCAGCACAGGGGAACAAGAGACCCAGTACTTC. Translation gives CASSTGEQETQYF.

The chain couples TRBV20-1 to TRBJ2-5; 7 bases agree with TRBD1. Germline-derived CDR1 and CDR2 are DFQATT and SNEGSKA (reference sequence). The CDR3 has 14 amino acids. J gave up 1 base and V 3 bases, and 5 bases lay outside the gene matches. The CDR3 DNA is TGCAGTGCTAGTAAGGGGGCCAGCCAAGAGACCCAGTACTTC. Encoded protein: CSASKGASQETQYF.

The chain has TRBV9 and TRBJ1-2; 8 positions agree with TRBD1. Per the germline V gene, CDR1 is SGDLS and CDR2 is YYNGEE. Trimming at V came to 4 bases and at J to 4 bases, leaving 6 bases not matched to a gene. The CDR3 has 14 amino acids. The CDR3 bases are TGTGCCAGCAGCCCAGGACAGGGTGGCTATGGCTACACCTTC. Translating gives CASSPGQGGYGYTF.

This clone has only one observation. The rearrangement links TRBV28 to TRBJ1-1; weak D call: TRBD1 (6 bases). Germline V lookup: CDR1 MDHEN, CDR2 SYDVKM. The CDR3 extends over 15 amino acids. V lost 6 bases to trimming and J lost 0 bases, with 14 bases between them. Here the CDR3 DNA reads TGTGCCAGCAGGTTGGGGGCTCCCATGAACACTGAAGCTTTCTTT. It specifies CASRLGAPMNTEAFF.

This clone was found a few times. The chain links TRBV5-1 to TRBJ1-3; D not certain. The V end lost 1 base, the J end lost 3 bases, and 17 bases lay between the germline ends. CDR1 and CDR2 from the germline V gene are SGHRS and YFSETQ. The CDR3 has 17 amino acids. This CDR3 reads CASSLLSLRTGGNTIYF. In DNA, the CDR3 is TGCGCCAGCAGCTTGTTAAGTCTCCGAACCGGTGGAAACACCATATATTTT.

The chain recombines TRBV19 with TRBJ2-2; D ambiguous. Per germline, CDR1 LNHDA and CDR2 SQIVND (reference sequence). This CDR3 comprises 11 residues. Trimming took off 5 bases at V and 4 bases at J, with 2 bases between the two ends. CDR3 region: CASSRTGELFF. CDR3 in DNA: TGTGCCAGTAGTCGCACCGGGGAGCTGTTTTTT. The complete variable domain, with remaining parts taken from reference TRBV19 and TRBJ2-2, reads DGGITQSPKYLFRKEGQNVTLSCEQNLNHDAMYWYRQDPGQGLRLIYYSQIVNDFQKGDIAEGYSVSREKKESFPLTVTSAQKNPTAFYLCASSRTGELFFGEGSRLTVL.

The chain uses TRBV6-5 and TRBJ1-3; weak D call: TRBD1 (5 bases). This CDR3 spans 13 amino acids. Germline V lookup: CDR1 MNHEY, CDR2 SVGAGI. Deletions cut 6 bases from V and 2 bases from J, with 8 bases between. Written as DNA, the CDR3 is TGTGCCAGCAGGCAGGACACTGGAAACACCATATATTTT. This codes for CASRQDTGNTIYF.

The gene calls are TRBV19 and TRBJ1-2; the match to TRBD1 covers 11 bases. The V and J ends lost 5 bases and 6 bases, in that order; junction bases with no gene match: 8. The CDR3 has 15 residues. The germline V gene encodes CDR1 LNHDA and CDR2 SQIVND (reference sequence). The CDR3 DNA reads as TGTGCCAGTAGTGCTGGGACAGGGGGTGTAAATGGCTACACCTTC. Its protein is CASSAGTGGVNGYTF.

This chain joins TRBV4-1 and TRBJ2-3, with D possibly matching TRBD1 (6 bases). Germline CDR1 MGHRA, CDR2 YSYEKL. Between the trimmed V and J ends, which lost 0 bases and 2 bases, there was a span of 24 bases. The CDR3 loop spans 20 amino acids. The CDR3 DNA is TGCGCCAGCAGCCAAGATCCAATCGGAGAGGGGGTAGGGGCCACAGATACGCAGTATTTT. Translating gives CASSQDPIGEGVGATDTQYF.

The chain couples TRBV6-5 to TRBJ2-2; D might be TRBD2 (6 bases). The germline gives CDR1 MNHEY, CDR2 SVGAGI. The CDR3 sequence is 14 residues long. The V end was cut by 6 bases, the J end by 6 bases, with 14 bases between. The CDR3: CASSRPGVAGELFF. DNA of the CDR3: TGTGCCAGCAGCCGCCCGGGAGTGGCCGGGGAGCTGTTTTTT.

The chain recombines TRBV27 with TRBJ1-1; maybe TRBD1 (5 bases). V gave up 2 bases and J gave up 3 bases, with 10 bases separating them. The germline V gene encodes CDR1 MNHEY and CDR2 SMNVEV (reference sequence). The CDR3 loop spans 14 amino acids. The chain's CDR3 is CASSLNRRHTEAFF. The CDR3 DNA follows: TGTGCCAGCAGTTTAAACAGGAGACACACTGAAGCTTTCTTT.

This clone was found once. The rearrangement joins TRBV7-2 to TRBJ1-5, with D maybe TRBD1 (6 bases). Germline values: CDR1 SGHTA, CDR2 FQGNSA. The CDR3 has 15 amino acids. Deletions cut 5 bases from V and 5 bases from J, with 16 bases between. CDR3 nucleotides: TGTGCCAGCAGCCCCTCTGCTACAGGGCATCAGCCCCAGCATTTT. This gives the protein CASSPSATGHQPQHF.

The chain has TRBV15 and TRBJ1-5; TRBD1 matches at 8 bases. This CDR3 has 17 residues. Losses at the gene ends were 2 bases for V and 4 bases for J; bases not matched to a gene: 10. Germline V lookup: CDR1 LNHNV, CDR2 YYDKDF (reference sequence). Written as DNA, the CDR3 is TGTGCCACCAGCAGACTGACAGGGGCGGTTCCGAATCAGCCCCAGCATTTT. It codes for CATSRLTGAVPNQPQHF.

CDR3 loop: CASIKNHGQGGDTQYF. As DNA, the CDR3 is TGTGCCAGCATAAAGAACCACGGACAGGGGGGAGATACGCAGTATTTT. The rearrangement joins TRBV27 to TRBJ2-3; 10 bases agree with TRBD1. The V gene's germline CDR1 is MNHEY and CDR2 SMNVEV (reference sequence). This CDR3 spans 16 amino acids. V was pared by 7 bases and J by 5 bases, with 12 bases of the junction left unmatched.